This passage covers 9 T cell receptor beta chains from one sample sequenced in a study of shared clonotypes between healthy human individuals. Method: immunoSEQ multiplex PCR; TCRdb's copy keeps in-frame clones and lacks some. The sample has some 2,500,000 clones; roughly 93% are singletons. The specimen was naive CD4+ T cells from PBMCs. Subset given: CD45RA+ positively selected. The receptors were gathered from a young man in good health. Some clones in this sample may be carry-over from other donors' samples.

The chain combines TRBV5-8 with TRBJ1-6; 11 bases are a match to TRBD1. This CDR3 has 15 residues. Germline V lookup: CDR1 SGHTS, CDR2 YDEGEE. J was trimmed by 10 bases and V by 2 bases; bases with no gene match: 5. The CDR3 is CASSFLDRGQSPLHF. CDR3 nucleotides: TGTGCCAGCAGCTTTTTGGACAGGGGGCAATCACCCCTCCACTTT.

The V and J genes are TRBV14 and TRBJ2-1; D unresolved. The V gene's germline CDR1 is SGHDN and CDR2 FVKESK. The CDR3 covers 12 residues. V lost 1 base and J 10 bases, leaving 8 bases between the germline ends. The CDR3, as DNA: TGTGCCAGCAGCCAAGTATTCGGCGAGCAGTTCTTC. Translating it yields CASSQVFGEQFF. The complete variable domain, with remaining parts taken from reference TRBV14 and TRBJ2-1, reads EAGVTQFPSHSVIEKGQTVTLRCDPISGHDNLYWYRRVMGKEIKFLLHFVKESKQDESGMPNNRFLAERTGGTYSTLKVQPAELEDSGVYFCASSQVFGEQFFGPGTRLTVL.

The chain carries TRBV9 and TRBJ2-1, with 13 bases lining up with TRBD2. V dropped 4 bases and J dropped 2; count of bases not matched to a gene: 3. CDR3 length equals 16 residues. Germline CDR1 reads SGDLS; CDR2 reads YYNGEE. DNA for the CDR3: TGTGCCAGCAGCACCACTAGCGGGAGGGCCTACAATGAGCAGTTCTTC. It is translated as CASSTTSGRAYNEQFF. The full variable domain, its missing parts supplied by reference TRBV9 and TRBJ2-1, is DSGVTQTPKHLITATGQRVTLRCSPRSGDLSVYWYQQSLDQGLQFLIQYYNGEERAKGNILERFSAQQFPDLHSELNLSSLELGDSALYFCASSTTSGRAYNEQFFGPGTRLTVL.

The chain has TRBV10-3 and TRBJ1-2; weak D call: TRBD1 (5 bases). CDR3 length: 14 amino acids. Germline CDR1 and CDR2: ENHRY and SYGVKD. Trimming pared 6 bases from V and 0 bases from J, leaving 11 bases between. CDR3 bases: TGTGCCATCAGGGGGGGGAGCCCTAACTATGGCTACACCTTC. Encoded protein: CAIRGGSPNYGYTF.

This chain joins TRBV5-4 and TRBJ2-3; D is possibly TRBD1 (6 bases). Germline CDR1 reads SGHNT; CDR2 reads YYREEE (reference sequence). CDR3 size: 15 residues. Trimming removed 1 base from V and 3 bases from J, with 12 bases in between. This CDR3 reads CASSLPRQETDTQYF. In DNA form, the CDR3 reads TGTGCCAGCAGCTTGCCCCGACAGGAGACAGATACGCAGTATTTT.

The rearrangement uses TRBV2 and TRBJ1-5; no firm D call. This CDR3 contains 13 residues. The V end was cut by 5 bases, the J end by 7 bases, with 12 bases between. The germline CDR1 and CDR2 sequences are SNHLY and FYNNEI. In DNA, the CDR3 is TGTGCCAGCAGTACCAATTCGGACCAGCCCCAGCATTTT. Residues: CASSTNSDQPQHF.

This rearrangement joins TRBV10-1 to TRBJ2-1; 8 bases match TRBD2. Per germline, CDR1 WNHNN and CDR2 SYGVQD (reference sequence). The V segment lost 6 bases and the J segment 4 bases; nucleotides outside the gene matches: 5. The CDR3 is 14 amino acids. The CDR3 DNA is TGCGCCAGCAGAACTAGCGGCGAATACAATGAGCAGTTCTTC. It yields the protein CASRTSGEYNEQFF.

The chain is built from TRBV4-2 and TRBJ2-5, with D possibly matching TRBD2 (5 bases). Per the germline V gene, CDR1 is LGHNA and CDR2 is YNFKEQ. The germline V and J ends were trimmed by 1 base and 1 base, with 13 bases remaining between them. The CDR3 is made up of 16 amino acids. This chain's CDR3 is CASSQVEGRVQETQYF. The CDR3 nucleotides are TGTGCCAGCAGCCAAGTTGAGGGTCGGGTCCAAGAGACCCAGTACTTC.

This rearrangement joins TRBV30 to TRBJ1-4; D ambiguous. Trimming cost V 0 bases and J 8 bases, with 10 bases left between them. Germline V gives CDR1 GTSNPN, CDR2 SVGIG (reference sequence). The CDR3 sequence is 13 residues long. The CDR3 region has the DNA TGTGCCTGGAGTGTATGGCTTGGGGAAAAACTGTTTTTT. Its translation: CAWSVWLGEKLFF.